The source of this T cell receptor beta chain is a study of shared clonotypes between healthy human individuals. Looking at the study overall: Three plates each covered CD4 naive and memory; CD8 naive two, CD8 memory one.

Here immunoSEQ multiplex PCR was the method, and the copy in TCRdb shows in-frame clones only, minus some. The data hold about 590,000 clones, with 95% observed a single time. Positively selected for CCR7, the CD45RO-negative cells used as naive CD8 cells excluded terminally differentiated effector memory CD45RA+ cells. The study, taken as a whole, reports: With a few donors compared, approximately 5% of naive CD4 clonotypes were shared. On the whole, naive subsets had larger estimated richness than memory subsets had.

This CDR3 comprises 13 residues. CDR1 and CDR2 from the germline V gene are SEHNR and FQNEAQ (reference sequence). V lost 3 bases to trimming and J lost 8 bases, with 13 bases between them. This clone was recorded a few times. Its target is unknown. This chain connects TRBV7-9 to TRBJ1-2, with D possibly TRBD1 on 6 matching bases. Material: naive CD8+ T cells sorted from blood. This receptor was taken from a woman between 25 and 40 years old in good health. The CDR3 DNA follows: TGTGCCAGCAGCTTCGGGGGGCTAGACGGCTACACCTTC. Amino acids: CASSFGGLDGYTF.